One TCR beta chain is described in this entry. The data were produced by immunoSEQ multiplex PCR, yet TCRdb's version contains in-frame clones alone and is incomplete. The sample shows approximately 80,000 clones, more than 80% of them seen only once. These data are taken from a study of OX40 agonist ivuxolimab in advanced cancers. The source is an adult with an advanced solid tumor such as melanoma, head and neck, liver or kidney cancer. The starting material was CD4+ or CD8+ T cells sorted from blood, obtained in a trial of the OX40 agonist ivuxolimab.

The CDR3 nucleotides read TGTGCCAGCAGTTATGGGGACAGAATATTTGAAGCTTTCTTT. Its translation: CASSYGDRIFEAFF. The V call is TRBV6-5, the J call TRBJ1-1; TRBD1 agrees at 7 bases. Germline V gene sequence: CDR1 MNHEY, CDR2 SVGAGI. The V and J ends lost 3 bases and 7 bases, in that order; junction bases with no gene match: 8. This CDR3 has 14 amino acids.